The present TCR beta chain was sequenced within a study of cytomegalovirus exposure and HLA in healthy donors (dated by TCRdb to about 2017). General notes on the study: In an earlier analysis of 587 of the donors, 276 Gb of sequence data and some 100 million unique TCR beta sequences from roughly 180 million T cells were reported. All discovery cohort repertoires had been generated using a single sequencing platform. An earlier analysis of about 620 of the donors applied high-throughput TCR beta sequencing to assess whether each TCR beta V gene segment acted as functional or pseudogenic. Because of strong linkage in the cohort, roughly five DR-DQ haplotypes were treated as single units for association and clustering. Besides the first cohort of more than 650 subjects, a separate validation cohort made up of 120 different subjects was used. The study was designed to test whether signatures of past pathogen exposure could be identified by cataloging public T cell receptors. The number of typed donors differed by locus: roughly 620-630 for A, B, C, DRB1 and DQB1; approximately 520 for DQA1; around 580 for DPA1; and roughly 450 for DPB1. Donor age, sex, ethnicity and CMV serostatus were collected together with the repertoire data. HLA typing covered class I and class II loci at four-digit resolution. Genome-wide SNP genotypes for about 55% of the roughly 670 donors were used in a later genetic analysis, which treated that subset as a discovery cohort. Of the 350 to 400 genotyped donors, about 84% fell in the genetic ancestry cluster associated with self-reported Caucasian donors. Among roughly 370 genotyped donors of the cohort, an average of about 240,000 unique TCR beta nucleotide sequences were sequenced per donor, roughly 18% of them non-productive. An early release that covered fewer than 750 HLA-typed donors contained about 300 gigabases of sequencing data and 65 million to 100 million unique TCR sequences. Using immunosequencing, the study profiled T cell repertoires from fewer than 850 subjects and related those repertoires to cytomegalovirus serostatus. To predict cytomegalovirus infection status, the study brought together high-throughput TCR immunosequencing, statistical association of individual TCRs with disease status, and machine learning. In the later analysis, no new phenotypic data were used to find candidate immune exposures; instead, reliance was placed on TCR beta sequences and their occurrence across donors. To study patterns of TCR occurrence, a later analysis re-analyzed previously published TCR beta repertoires from hundreds of donors and added high-resolution HLA genotyping.

The research as a whole found: A further reported finding was that TCR beta sequences accurately predicted the HLA-A and HLA-B alleles for most subjects in the first cohort. Only TCR beta chains were sequenced in this cohort, and the absence of alpha or paired-chain data limited detectable features. Correlated functional status among segregating V segments might reflect linkage disequilibrium, but an unknown experimental factor could not be ruled out. The study listed 150 to 200 TCR beta chains as associated with cytomegalovirus. Most CMV-associated TCR beta chains appeared to be HLA-restricted in a later analysis, and the HLA associations seemed to be driven largely by CMV exposure. The authors suggested that the approach could potentially be extended to other disease states and immunological phenotypes. In a later analysis, several top co-occurrence clusters were reported to appear linked to parvovirus B19, influenza, CMV and Epstein-Barr virus. In a later analysis, TCR association rates were found to vary across HLA loci, with the most associated TCRs seen for DRB1 alleles and the fewest for HLA-C alleles. Because counts were too low, roughly 17 rarely observed V segments, including chromosome 9 orphons, were left out of the earlier analysis of a few hundred of the donors. According to a later genetic analysis, donors in an Asian-associated ancestry cluster had fewer N-insertions in productive TCRs than the approximately 610-donor mean. A later genetic analysis associated a missense DCLRE1C variant with V-gene and J-gene trimming of TCR beta chains, and an independent cohort replicated the association. A later analysis associated some 17,000 TCR beta sequences with specific HLA alleles at a false discovery rate of 0.05. Presence/absence analyses assumed roughly uniform sequencing depth across donors, an assumption that may not hold. When HLA alleles, especially DR and DQ, strongly co-occurred, attributing TCR associations to individual alleles was difficult. An earlier analysis of some 590 of the donors showed that most TCR beta V segments appeared in productive rearrangements either about 87% or about 30% of the time, which broadly matched IMGT annotations. A later analysis found that HLA-associated TCR beta chains were more clonally expanded and had lower generation probabilities than equally common non-associated chains. Cytomegalovirus status was reported to be diagnosed by the classifier with high specificity and sensitivity in both the original and validation cohorts. Because some donors lacked HLA typing at each locus, the association tests relied only on the typed subset. Most TCR sequences were seen in very few donors, while some public TCRs were found in many individuals. A few of the identified cytomegalovirus-associated TCR beta chains were confirmed in vitro to be specific for cytomegalovirus antigens. The sequencing pipeline was judged likely to have produced a cluster of highly shared sequence variants as a technical artifact. The only immune exposure information available for the cohort was CMV serostatus.

The cohort consisted of 650 to 700 healthy bone marrow donors. Cohort members were all nominally healthy when sampled, although unrecorded immune exposures were likely present. The donor was CMV seronegative and was included in the group of 352 seronegative cohort members. Each donor provided a peripheral blood sample, and peripheral blood mononuclear cells were used for TCR beta sequencing. Genomic DNA was extracted from the blood cell samples with the Qiagen DNeasy Blood Extraction Kit. Library construction relied on the immunoSEQ multiplex PCR assay. A mixture of 60 forward primers for TCR Vbeta segments and 13 reverse primers for TCR Jbeta segments was used in the multiplex PCR. A multiplex PCR assay on genomic DNA amplified the CDR3 region of rearranged TCR beta genes. On the Illumina HiSeq System, the amplified TCR beta libraries were sequenced as 87-base-pair reads. The authors processed their data as follows. Across the roughly 640 repertoires, a later analysis counted roughly 77 million unique TCR beta chains, roughly 11 million of which were shared by at least two donors. Raw reads were error-corrected and collapsed into unique sequences by a nearest-neighbor algorithm in which closely related sequences were merged to remove PCR and sequencing errors. To assign V, D and J gene segments, CDR3 sequences were aligned to IMGT reference sequences. For a sequence to be retained, at least a six-nucleotide match to both a V gene segment and a J gene segment was required. Rearrangements were classified as productive when the CDR3 lacked stop codons and remained in frame with V and J, and all other rearrangements were classified as non-productive. Following IMGT convention, CDR3 was defined as the stretch from the second conserved V-encoded cysteine up to the conserved J-encoded phenylalanine. The earlier analysis of some 580 of the donors excluded any sequence lacking an unambiguous match to a single V gene segment. An earlier analysis of approximately 590 of the donors classified V segments as functional when productive rearrangements were above 56.7% and as segregating when the standard deviation between donors was above 5%. A statistical classification framework was built to diagnose cytomegalovirus status from the catalog of TCR beta chain sequences. V and J gene assignment, in a later analysis, came from comparing TCR nucleotide sequences with IMGT/GENE-DB human TR gene sequences. Using the TCRdist pipeline, a later analysis assigned CDR3 sequences along with most-parsimonious VDJ recombination scenarios. In a later analysis, every TCR beta chain was defined by the combination of its CDR3 amino acid sequence and its V-gene family, and reads without a unique V-gene family were dropped. To address suspected cross-contamination and a sequencing artifact, a later analysis removed roughly 580 highly shared, low-generation-probability nucleotide sequences. In a later analysis, a clonal expansion index for each public chain was calculated from normalized within-repertoire ranks of inferred template counts. In a later analysis, generation probabilities were computed with a VDJ recombination model fitted to out-of-frame rearrangements, and the resulting probabilities were checked against IGoR. A later analysis scored TCR-TCR, TCR-HLA and TCR-CMV co-occurrence with hypergeometric tests, applying a repertoire-size bias correction to TCR pairs. In a later analysis, false discovery rates were estimated by permuting HLA or CMV assignments 20 times. In a later analysis, co-occurring TCRs were grouped with DBSCAN, and TCRdist sequence similarity was added when clustering was performed within HLA-allele-positive subsets. Co-occurrence clustering excluded repertoires with fewer than 30,000 or more than 120,000 public chains, plus five with anomalous nucleotide sharing. TCRdb carries this immuneACCESS record with in-frame sequences only. Its versions omit some clonotypes, under half of them owing to an unresolved V gene in the studies checked, with the rest unexplained. Clone size and V and J calls were adopted from that table, with D and trimming inferred from the DNA. Present in this sample are about 180,000 clones, approximately 80% of which were seen just once. Approximately 2.4% of the sample lies in the top ten.

With regard to this clone: There is no known antigen for this receptor. Qualities for individual bases were not recorded, and no much larger clone is one base off.

The TCR comes from a male donor in good health and CMV-seronegative. Sequencing was done on a sample of PBMCs.

The CDR3 region: CASSQIRLAGPSYNEQFF. The nucleotide sequence is given as TGTGCCAGCAGCCAAATCCGATTAGCGGGTCCCTCCTACAATGAGCAGTTCTTC. The chain couples TRBV7-2 to TRBJ2-1, with 7 bases in between that match TRBD2. The CDR3 starts with the cysteine, ends with the phenylalanine, and has 18 residues. Only the CDR3 part of the read is kept: 54 bases, read in frame from the first base. CDR1 and CDR2, looked up from the germline V gene, are SGHTA and FQGNSA. The junction shows trimming of 5 bases on V and 0 bases on J, and the gene matches do not reach 13 bases of it.